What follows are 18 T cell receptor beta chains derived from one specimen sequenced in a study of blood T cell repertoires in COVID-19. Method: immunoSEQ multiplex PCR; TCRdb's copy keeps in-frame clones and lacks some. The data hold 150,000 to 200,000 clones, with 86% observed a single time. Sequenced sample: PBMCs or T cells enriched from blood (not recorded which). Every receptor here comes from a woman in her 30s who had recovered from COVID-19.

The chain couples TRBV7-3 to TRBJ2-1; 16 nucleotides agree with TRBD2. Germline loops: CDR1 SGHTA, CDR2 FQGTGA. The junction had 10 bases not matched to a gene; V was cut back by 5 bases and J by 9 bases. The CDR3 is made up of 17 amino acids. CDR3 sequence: CASSLSGLAGGPAEQFF. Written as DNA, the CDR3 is TGTGCCAGCAGCCTCTCGGGACTAGCGGGAGGGCCCGCTGAGCAGTTCTTC.

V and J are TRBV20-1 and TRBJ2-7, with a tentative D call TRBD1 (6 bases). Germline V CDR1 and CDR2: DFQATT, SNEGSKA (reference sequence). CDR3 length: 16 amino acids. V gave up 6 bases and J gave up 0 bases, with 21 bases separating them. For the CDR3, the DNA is TGCAGTGCAAGTGGACAGCTGCAAGGAAGCTCCTACGAGCAGTACTTC. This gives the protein CSASGQLQGSSYEQYF.

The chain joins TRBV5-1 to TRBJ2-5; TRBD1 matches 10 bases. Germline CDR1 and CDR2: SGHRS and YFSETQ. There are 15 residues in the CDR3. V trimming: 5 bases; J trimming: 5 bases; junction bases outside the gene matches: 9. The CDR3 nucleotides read TGCGCCAGCAGTCCCGGGACAGGGGTTGGGGAGACCCAGTACTTC. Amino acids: CASSPGTGVGETQYF.

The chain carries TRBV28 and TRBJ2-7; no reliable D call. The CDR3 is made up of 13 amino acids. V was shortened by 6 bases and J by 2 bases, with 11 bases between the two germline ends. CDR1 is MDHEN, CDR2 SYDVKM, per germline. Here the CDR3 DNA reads TGTGCCAGCAGCGCTGATCAGGCCTACGAGCAGTACTTC. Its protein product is CASSADQAYEQYF.

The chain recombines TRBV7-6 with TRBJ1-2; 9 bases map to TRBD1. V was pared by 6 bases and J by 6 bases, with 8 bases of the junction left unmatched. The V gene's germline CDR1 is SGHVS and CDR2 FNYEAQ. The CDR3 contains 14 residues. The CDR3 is CASSFGQGFDGYTF. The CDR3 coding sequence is TGTGCCAGCAGTTTCGGACAGGGGTTCGATGGCTACACCTTC.

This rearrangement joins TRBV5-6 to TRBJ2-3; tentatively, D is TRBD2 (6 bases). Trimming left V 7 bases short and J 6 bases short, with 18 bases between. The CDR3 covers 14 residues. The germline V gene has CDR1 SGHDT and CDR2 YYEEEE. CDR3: CASRDRESVDTQYF. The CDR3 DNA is TGTGCCAGCCGGGACCGGGAGTCGGTGGATACGCAGTATTTT. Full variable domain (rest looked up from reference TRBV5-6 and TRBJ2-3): DAGVTQSPTHLIKTRGQQVTLRCSPKSGHDTVSWYQQALGQGPQFIFQYYEEEERQRGNFPDRFSGHQFPNYSSELNVNALLLGDSALYLCASRDRESVDTQYFGPGTRLTVL.

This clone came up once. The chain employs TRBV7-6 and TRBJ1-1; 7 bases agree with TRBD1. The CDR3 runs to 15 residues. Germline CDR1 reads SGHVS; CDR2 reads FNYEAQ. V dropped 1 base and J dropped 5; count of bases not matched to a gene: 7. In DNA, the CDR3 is TGTGCCAGCAGCTTAGTTACAGGGGAAGGTACTGAAGCTTTCTTT. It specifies CASSLVTGEGTEAFF. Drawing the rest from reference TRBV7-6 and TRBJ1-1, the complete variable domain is GAGVSQSPRYKVTKRGQDVALRCDPISGHVSLYWYRQALGQGPEFLTYFNYEAQQDKSGLPNDRFSAERPEGSISTLTIQRTEQRDSAMYRCASSLVTGEGTEAFFGQGTRLTVV.

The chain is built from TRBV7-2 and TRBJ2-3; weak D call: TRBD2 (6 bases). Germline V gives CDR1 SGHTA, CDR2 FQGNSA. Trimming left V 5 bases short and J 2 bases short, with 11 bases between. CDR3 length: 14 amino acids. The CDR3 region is CASSPGLFTDTQYF. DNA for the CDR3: TGTGCCAGCAGCCCGGGACTGTTCACAGATACGCAGTATTTT.

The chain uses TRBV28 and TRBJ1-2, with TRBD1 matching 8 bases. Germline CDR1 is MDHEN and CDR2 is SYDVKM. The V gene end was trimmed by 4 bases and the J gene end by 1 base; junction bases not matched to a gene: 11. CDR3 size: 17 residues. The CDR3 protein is CASSSPGQGAGNYGYTF. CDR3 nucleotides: TGTGCCAGCAGTTCCCCCGGACAGGGTGCGGGTAACTATGGCTACACCTTC.

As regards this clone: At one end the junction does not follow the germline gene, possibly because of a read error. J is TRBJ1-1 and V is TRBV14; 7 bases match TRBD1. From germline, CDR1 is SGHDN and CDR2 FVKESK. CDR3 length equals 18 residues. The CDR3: CASSEEGTAVLWNTEAFF. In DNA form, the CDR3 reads TGTGCCAGCAGCGAAGAAGGGACAGCAGTCCTTTGGAACACTGAAGCTTTCTTT.

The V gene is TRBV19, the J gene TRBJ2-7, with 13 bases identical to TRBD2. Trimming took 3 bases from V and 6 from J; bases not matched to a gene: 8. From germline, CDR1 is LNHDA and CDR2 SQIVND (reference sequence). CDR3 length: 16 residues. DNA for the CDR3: TGTGCCAGTAGTATCGCGCAACTAGCGGGAGGGTCCGAGCAGTACTTC. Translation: CASSIAQLAGGSEQYF. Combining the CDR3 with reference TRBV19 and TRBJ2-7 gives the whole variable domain DGGITQSPKYLFRKEGQNVTLSCEQNLNHDAMYWYRQDPGQGLRLIYYSQIVNDFQKGDIAEGYSVSREKKESFPLTVTSAQKNPTAFYLCASSIAQLAGGSEQYFGPGTRLTVT.

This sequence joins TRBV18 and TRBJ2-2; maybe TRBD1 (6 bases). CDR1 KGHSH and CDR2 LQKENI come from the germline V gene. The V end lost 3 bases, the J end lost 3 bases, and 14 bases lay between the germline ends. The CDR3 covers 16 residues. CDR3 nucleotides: TGTGCCAGCTCACCGATGGGGGCCGGGTACACCGGGGAGCTGTTTTTT. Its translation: CASSPMGAGYTGELFF.

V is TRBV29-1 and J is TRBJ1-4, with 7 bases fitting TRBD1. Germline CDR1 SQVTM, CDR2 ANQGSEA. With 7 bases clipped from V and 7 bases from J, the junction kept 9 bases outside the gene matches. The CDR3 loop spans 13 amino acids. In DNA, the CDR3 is TGCAGCGCTTCCGGGACAGCGGCTGAAAAACTGTTTTTT. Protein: CSASGTAAEKLFF.

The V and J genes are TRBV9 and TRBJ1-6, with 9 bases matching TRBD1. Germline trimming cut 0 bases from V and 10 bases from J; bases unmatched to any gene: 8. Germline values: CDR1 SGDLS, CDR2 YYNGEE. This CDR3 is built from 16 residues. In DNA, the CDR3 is TGTGCCAGCAGCGTAGCTCCGGGGGACAGGGACTCACCCCTCCACTTT. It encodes CASSVAPGDRDSPLHF. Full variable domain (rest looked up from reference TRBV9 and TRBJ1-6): DSGVTQTPKHLITATGQRVTLRCSPRSGDLSVYWYQQSLDQGLQFLIQYYNGEERAKGNILERFSAQQFPDLHSELNLSSLELGDSALYFCASSVAPGDRDSPLHFGNGTRLTVT.

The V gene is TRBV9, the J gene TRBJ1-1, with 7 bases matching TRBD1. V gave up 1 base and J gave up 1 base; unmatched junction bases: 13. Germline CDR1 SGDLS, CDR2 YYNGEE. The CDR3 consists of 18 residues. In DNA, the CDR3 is TGTGCCAGCAGCGTAAGGGACAGCGGGCTCGCGGGGAACACTGAAGCTTTCTTT. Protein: CASSVRDSGLAGNTEAFF.

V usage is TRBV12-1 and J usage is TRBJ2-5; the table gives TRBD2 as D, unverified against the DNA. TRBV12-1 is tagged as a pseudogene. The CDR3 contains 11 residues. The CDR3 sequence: CIQREGETQYF. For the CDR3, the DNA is TGTATCCAGCGGGAGGGAGAGACCCAGTACTTC.

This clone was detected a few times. CDR3 loop: CASSSGTRKLFF. The CDR3 DNA reads as TGTGCCAGCAGTTCCGGGACAAGAAAACTGTTTTTT. The chain carries TRBV28 and TRBJ1-4; maybe TRBD1 (6 bases). This CDR3 region has 12 residues. CDR1 MDHEN and CDR2 SYDVKM come from the germline V gene. V lost 4 bases to trimming and J lost 10 bases, with 10 bases between them.

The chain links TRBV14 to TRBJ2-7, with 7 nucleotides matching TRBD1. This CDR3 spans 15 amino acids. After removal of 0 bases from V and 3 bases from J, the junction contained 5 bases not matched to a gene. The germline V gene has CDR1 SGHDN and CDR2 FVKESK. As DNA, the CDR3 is TGTGCCAGCAGCCAAGAAGGCAGGGGGTACTACGAGCAGTACTTC. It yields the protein CASSQEGRGYYEQYF.